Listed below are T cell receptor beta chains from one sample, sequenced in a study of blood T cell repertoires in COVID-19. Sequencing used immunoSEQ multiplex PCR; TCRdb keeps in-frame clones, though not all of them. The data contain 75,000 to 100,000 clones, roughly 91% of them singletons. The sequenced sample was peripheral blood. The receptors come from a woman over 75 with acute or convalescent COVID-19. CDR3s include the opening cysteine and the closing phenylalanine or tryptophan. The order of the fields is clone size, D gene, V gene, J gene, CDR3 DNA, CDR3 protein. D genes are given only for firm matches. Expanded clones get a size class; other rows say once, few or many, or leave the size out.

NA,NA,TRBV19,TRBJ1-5,TGTGCCAGTAGTATAGTTCGGGGGGCCTATAGCAATCAGCCCCAGCATTTT,CASSIVRGAYSNQPQHF
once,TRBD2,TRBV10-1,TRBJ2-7,TGCGCCAGCAGTCCCTACTCCACTAGCGGCGTCCTCCTCAGGCAGTACTTC,CASSPYSTSGVLLRQYF
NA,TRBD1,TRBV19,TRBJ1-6,TGTGCCAGTAGTCGACGGGACAGGGGAGTTGATTCACCCCTCCACTTT,CASSRRDRGVDSPLHF
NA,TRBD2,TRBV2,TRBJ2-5,TGTGCCAGCAGTGAAGTGCCCGGACTAGCGGGAGAGACCCAGTACTTC,CASSEVPGLAGETQYF
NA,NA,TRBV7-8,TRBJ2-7,TGTGCCAGCAGCTTTGGTGCACCTGCGGGTGAGCAGTACTTC,CASSFGAPAGEQYF
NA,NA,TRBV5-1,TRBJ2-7,TGCGCCAGCAGCCCCGGGGTAACCTACGAGCAGTACTTC,CASSPGVTYEQYF
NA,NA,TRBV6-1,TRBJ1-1,TGTGCCAGCAGTGAAGTTCCAGGGTCGACTGAAGCTTTCTTT,CASSEVPGSTEAFF
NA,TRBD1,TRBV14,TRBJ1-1,TGTGCCAGCAGTAAGAACCTGCTGACAGGGAGGAACACTGAAGCTTTCTTT,CASSKNLLTGRNTEAFF
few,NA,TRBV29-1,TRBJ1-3,TGCAGCGTTGCCAGAGGGACTGGAAACACCATATATTTT,CSVARGTGNTIYF
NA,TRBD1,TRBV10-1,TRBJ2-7,TGCGCCAGCAGTGAGGGCGGGGGACAGGGTACGTCGGTGCACGAGCAGTACTTC,CASSEGGGQGTSVHEQYF
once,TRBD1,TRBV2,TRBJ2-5,TGTGCCAGCAGTCCTGGGACAGGGAGAGAGACCCAGTACTTC,CASSPGTGRETQYF
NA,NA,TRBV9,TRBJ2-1,TGTGCCAGCAGCGTAGGGGGTCAGGGGTCCAATGAGCAGTTCTTC,CASSVGGQGSNEQFF
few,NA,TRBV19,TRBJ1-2,TGTGCCAGTAGTATAGACCCGAGACAGATGAAAGACTATGGCTACACCTTC,CASSIDPRQMKDYGYTF
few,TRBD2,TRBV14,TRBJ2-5,TGTGCCAGCAGCCAAGGCACTAGCGGGGGCCTGTACCAAGAGACCCAGTACTTC,CASSQGTSGGLYQETQYF
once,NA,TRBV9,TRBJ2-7,TGTGCCAGCAGCCCTGCAGAGGGCCGCCGGGAGCAGTACTTC,CASSPAEGRREQYF
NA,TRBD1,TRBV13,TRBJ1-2,TGTGCCAGCAGCCTGGGACAGGGGTATGGCTACACCTTC,CASSLGQGYGYTF
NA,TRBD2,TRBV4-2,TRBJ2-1,TGTGCCAGCAGCCAGGCGGGGGTTAGCTCCTACAATGAGCAGTTCTTC,CASSQAGVSSYNEQFF
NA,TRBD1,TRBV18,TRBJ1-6,TGTGCCAGCTCACCCAAGACAGGGACCCTCCACTTT,CASSPKTGTLHF
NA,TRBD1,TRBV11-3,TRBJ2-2,TGTGCCAGCAGCTCCGGGACAGGGGGAGGCACCGGGGAGCTGTTTTTT,CASSSGTGGGTGELFF
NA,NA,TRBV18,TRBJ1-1,TGTGCCAGCTCACCACTACCGGGACACATGAACACTGAAGCTTTCTTT,CASSPLPGHMNTEAFF
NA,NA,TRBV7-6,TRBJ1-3,TGTGCCAGCAGCTTCCGCCCCAGCTCTGGAAACACCATATATTTT,CASSFRPSSGNTIYF
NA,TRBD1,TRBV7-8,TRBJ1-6,TGTGCCAGCAGCGTAGACAGGGGTGCTTCACCCCTCCACTTT,CASSVDRGASPLHF
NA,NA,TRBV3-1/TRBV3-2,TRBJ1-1,TGTGCCAGCAGCTTCAGGGGACACCAGAACACTGAAGCTTTCTTT,CASSFRGHQNTEAFF
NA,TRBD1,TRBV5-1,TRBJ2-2,TGCGCCAGCAGCTCAGGGGGAACAACCGGGGAGCTGTTTTTT,CASSSGGTTGELFF
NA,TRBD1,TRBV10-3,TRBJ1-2,TGTGCCATCAGACCCGGGACAGGGGACTATGGCTACACCTTC,CAIRPGTGDYGYTF
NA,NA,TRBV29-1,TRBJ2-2,TGCAGCGTTAGACAGCAGGAGAACACCGGGGAGCTGTTTTTT,CSVRQQENTGELFF